A selection of T cell receptor beta chains follows, all from one sample in a study of T cell responses to AZD1222 COVID-19 vaccine. This table comes from immunoSEQ multiplex PCR, and its TCRdb copy is limited to in-frame clones, with some not included. The data contain about 110,000 clones, about 85% of them singletons. The sample in question was peripheral blood, obtained on day 0 of AZD1222 vaccination. The receptor source for this set is an adult in good health. Both conserved end residues are part of each CDR3. The D gene is left open where the match is weak. Some rows mark clone size as missing; the rest say once, few, many or name a class of expanded clone.

D gene,J gene,clone size,V gene,CDR3 DNA,CDR3 protein
-,TRBJ1-1,-,TRBV7-9,TGTGCCAGCACCCCTGGGGGCACTGAAGCTTTCTTT,CASTPGGTEAFF
-,TRBJ1-1,-,TRBV7-9,TGTGCCAGCAGCTTGAGGGACGCGGACACTGAAGCTTTCTTT,CASSLRDADTEAFF
-,TRBJ2-7,-,TRBV4-1,TGCGCCAGCAGCCAAGATTTGCGGAGCTCCTACGAGCAGTACTTC,CASSQDLRSSYEQYF
-,TRBJ1-3,once,TRBV25-1,TGTGCCAGCAGTGAAAACCCGGGGATCTCTGGAAACACCATATATTTT,CASSENPGISGNTIYF
-,TRBJ1-2,once,TRBV6-5,TGTGCCAGCAGCCCGTACGGCTACACCTTC,CASSPYGYTF
-,TRBJ1-1,-,TRBV9,TGTGCCAGCAGCGTAGGAGGACGGGCCACTGAAGCTTTCTTT,CASSVGGRATEAFF
TRBD1,TRBJ2-2,once,TRBV5-5,TGTGCCAGCAGCTTGGACGACAGGGGTCCCGGGGAGCTGTTTTTT,CASSLDDRGPGELFF
-,TRBJ1-1,few,TRBV19,TGTGCCAGTAGTATATCGCCGGCTGAAGCTTTCTTT,CASSISPAEAFF
-,TRBJ1-1,-,TRBV7-2,TGTGCCAGCAGCTTTGGACAGACGAACACTGAAGCTTTCTTT,CASSFGQTNTEAFF
-,TRBJ1-1,-,TRBV11-2,TGTGCCAGCAGCCCCGGGAGGGATCAAGCTTTCTTT,CASSPGRDQAFF
TRBD2,TRBJ2-7,-,TRBV11-1,TGTGCCAGCAGTTCCGGACTAGCGGGATACGAGCAGTACTTC,CASSSGLAGYEQYF
-,TRBJ1-2,-,TRBV7-2,TGTGCCAGCAGCTTAACGGGCGTACAGGTCTCCTATGGCTACACCTTC,CASSLTGVQVSYGYTF
-,TRBJ2-7,few,TRBV27,TGTGCCAGCAGTTTAAGGGGAACAGGCCGGACCTACGAGCAGTACTTC,CASSLRGTGRTYEQYF
TRBD1,TRBJ1-5,-,TRBV30,TGTGCCTGGAGGCAGACAGGGACCAATCAGCCCCAGCATTTT,CAWRQTGTNQPQHF
-,TRBJ1-2,-,TRBV15,TGTGCCACCAGCAGATTCGGGTCGGACAAGAATGGCTACACCTTC,CATSRFGSDKNGYTF
-,TRBJ2-1,-,TRBV5-1,TGCGCCAGCAGCCGAGGGGTCAGCTCCTACAATGAGCAGTTCTTC,CASSRGVSSYNEQFF
TRBD1,TRBJ1-5,-,TRBV24-1,TGTGCCACCAGTGATGGCTACAGGGGTAGCAATCAGCCCCAGCATTTT,CATSDGYRGSNQPQHF
-,TRBJ2-3,-,TRBV5-1,TGCGCCAGCAGCTTGGGTTCCAGGGCTGGCACAGATACGCAGTATTTT,CASSLGSRAGTDTQYF
-,TRBJ1-2,-,TRBV6-2/TRBV6-3,TGTGCCAGCAGTTACTCGACTGGGGATCACTATGGCTACACCTTC,CASSYSTGDHYGYTF
-,TRBJ1-1,-,TRBV6-5,TGTGCCAGCACCAAACGGGGGACCTGGAGCACTGAAGCTTTCTTT,CASTKRGTWSTEAFF
-,TRBJ2-7,-,TRBV9,TGTGCCAGCAGCGTCACGGGGGAACCCTACGAGCAGTACTTC,CASSVTGEPYEQYF
-,TRBJ1-1,-,TRBV5-6,TGTGCCAGCAGCTTGGGCCAGGCAGCCTTAAACACTGAAGCTTTCTTT,CASSLGQAALNTEAFF
-,TRBJ1-6,-,TRBV28,TGTGCCAGCAGTCTCCCAGCTTCACCCCTCCACTTT,CASSLPASPLHF
TRBD1,TRBJ1-4,-,TRBV28,TGTGCCAGCAGCCGAAACCGGGACAGGGCGGAAAAACTGTTTTTT,CASSRNRDRAEKLFF
TRBD1,TRBJ2-3,-,TRBV6-4,TGTGCCAGCAGCCCGGGACAGGGGGCTGATACGCAGTATTTT,CASSPGQGADTQYF
-,TRBJ2-4,once,TRBV7-2,TGTGCCAGCAGCCTATCAGGGAAATTAAACATTCAGTACTTC,CASSLSGKLNIQYF
-,TRBJ2-7,-,TRBV11-2,TGTGCCAGCAGCTTAACCGGCACACGAGGAGCCTACGAGCAGTACTTC,CASSLTGTRGAYEQYF
-,TRBJ1-4,-,TRBV5-5,TGTGCCAGCAGCTTCGGGAGCACTAATGAAAAACTGTTTTTT,CASSFGSTNEKLFF
-,TRBJ1-4,-,TRBV18,TGTGCCAGCTCACCTGGGACGCGAGGTGAAAAACTGTTTTTT,CASSPGTRGEKLFF
TRBD1,TRBJ1-1,-,TRBV10-3,TGTGCCATCAGTGTAAAAACGGGACAGCCTTTTGAAGCTTTCTTT,CAISVKTGQPFEAFF
-,TRBJ2-3,-,TRBV3-1/TRBV3-2,TGTGCCAGCAGCCAACACCATTTTGCCGATACGCAGTATTTT,CASSQHHFADTQYF
-,TRBJ1-1,-,TRBV12-5,TGTGCTAGTGGTTCGCGACGGGGGGACCAAATGAACACTGAAGCTTTCTTT,CASGSRRGDQMNTEAFF
-,TRBJ1-4,-,TRBV28,TGTGCCAGCAGTCCCCTTAGGGTGCTAAATGAAAAACTGTTTTTT,CASSPLRVLNEKLFF
-,TRBJ2-5,-,TRBV20-1,TGCAGTGCTACAGAGCAAGAGACCCAGTACTTC,CSATEQETQYF
-,TRBJ1-5,-,TRBV7-9,TGTGCCAGCAGCAATATGAACGGGCCCGGTCAGCCCCAGCATTTT,CASSNMNGPGQPQHF
TRBD1,TRBJ1-6,few,TRBV7-9,TGTGCCAGCAGCAATACAGGGGGAGTTCTCCACTTT,CASSNTGGVLHF
-,TRBJ1-1,few,TRBV4-1,TGCGCCAGCAGCCAAGAGGGGGACCCATGGGCTTTCTTT,CASSQEGDPWAFF
-,TRBJ1-1,-,TRBV5-5,TGTGCCAGCAGCCCGGGGCTGATAAACACTGAAGCTTTCTTT,CASSPGLINTEAFF
-,TRBJ1-6,-,TRBV30,TGTGCCTGGAGTGCTGATTCACCCCTCCACTTT,CAWSADSPLHF
TRBD2,TRBJ2-7,-,TRBV29-1,TGCAGCGTTGGGCGGGGGGTGGTCGAGCAGTACTTC,CSVGRGVVEQYF
-,TRBJ1-1,-,TRBV28,TGTGCCAGTCAGGGTTGGCCGAACACTGAAGCTTTCTTT,CASQGWPNTEAFF
TRBD1,TRBJ2-7,-,TRBV7-2,TGTGCCAGCAGCTCTCCGGGACAGGGGACATACGAGCAGTACTTC,CASSSPGQGTYEQYF
-,TRBJ1-1,few,TRBV5-1,TGCGCCAGCAGCCCGCTCGCTCCGAGCACTGAAGCTTTCTTT,CASSPLAPSTEAFF
-,TRBJ2-7,-,TRBV27,TGTGCCAGCAAACCGGACCGGGGGCCATCCTACGAGCAGTACTTC,CASKPDRGPSYEQYF
-,TRBJ2-5,-,TRBV5-1,TGCGCCAGCAGCTTGTTGGGGGCAGCCCAAGAGACCCAGTACTTC,CASSLLGAAQETQYF
-,TRBJ1-5,once,TRBV18,TGTGCCAGCTCAGTGGGCAGGGAGAATCAGCCCCAGCATTTT,CASSVGRENQPQHF
-,TRBJ1-1,-,TRBV6-5,TGTGCCAGCAGTTATTGGGACGGAAACACTGAAGCTTTCTTT,CASSYWDGNTEAFF
TRBD1,TRBJ1-2,once,TRBV11-3,TGTGCCAGCAGCCCCTACTCGACAGGGTCGGATGGCTACACCTTC,CASSPYSTGSDGYTF
-,TRBJ1-5,-,TRBV20-1,TGCAGTGCTAGTACAGGGCAAGAGGCGGCCCAGCATTTT,CSASTGQEAAQHF
-,TRBJ2-5,-,TRBV7-6,TGTGCCAGCAGCTTCAACGGGGGGCTCCCTTATGGCCAGTACTTC,CASSFNGGLPYGQYF
TRBD1,TRBJ1-6,-,TRBV9,TGTGCCAGCAGCCCGGGACAGGGCATCTCACCCCTCCACTTT,CASSPGQGISPLHF
-,TRBJ1-5,-,TRBV27,TGTGCCAGCAGTTTGGGGCCTAATCAGCCCCAGCATTTT,CASSLGPNQPQHF
TRBD1,TRBJ2-5,once,TRBV28,TGTGCCAGCAGTTGGGGACAGAGCATCCGCCAAGAGACCCAGTACTTC,CASSWGQSIRQETQYF
-,TRBJ2-3,-,TRBV6-5,TGTGCCAGCTGTTCAAGGGGCACAGATACGCAGTATTTT,CASCSRGTDTQYF
-,TRBJ2-7,-,TRBV3-1/TRBV3-2,TGTGCCAGCAGCTCCAACCCAGGGATCATCTACGAGCAGTACTTC,CASSSNPGIIYEQYF
TRBD1,TRBJ1-1,-,TRBV7-2,TGTGCCAGCAGAACAGGGGCGTGGGTGAACACTGAAGCTTTCTTT,CASRTGAWVNTEAFF
-,TRBJ1-5,-,TRBV12-3/TRBV12-4,TGTGCCAGCAGGGGAAGGGGCAATCAGCCCCAGCATTTT,CASRGRGNQPQHF